This TCR beta chain was obtained from a study of T cells in Graves' hyperthyroidism and ophthalmopathy. TCR beta CDR3 region amplification was performed from RNA transcripts. Primed by the HTBI set, a first-round RT-PCR was run on the TCR CDR3. TCRdb reanalysed the multiplex PCR reads using MiXCR and keeps one entry per CDR3 protein. The sample consists of hundreds of thousands of distinct CDR3 sequences, 18% of them appearing once. This CDR3 is 14 amino acids long. Germline CDR1 is SGHTA and CDR2 is FQGNSA. J lost 6 bases, V lost 3 bases, and 3 bases had no gene match. Uncontrolled infection, other autoimmune disease, pregnancy or lactation excluded patients. The sample of blood was obtained at first hyperthyroidism diagnosis (before any ophthalmopathy symptoms).

The V gene is TRBV7-2, the J gene TRBJ1-2; 11 bases align to TRBD1. Material for sequencing was blood. This sequence was found in a woman between 50 and 59 years old with Graves' hyperthyroidism that later progressed to Graves' ophthalmopathy. The CDR3 DNA reads TGTGCCAGCAGCTTCGGACAGGGGGCAGATGGCTACACCTTC. Protein sequence: CASSFGQGADGYTF.